This T cell receptor beta chain is from a study of cytomegalovirus exposure and HLA in healthy donors (dated by TCRdb to 2016 to 2017). Background on the whole study: According to an earlier analysis of 587 of the donors, about 179 million T cells yielded 117 million unique TCR beta sequences and around 280 Gb of sequence data. An early release covering about 600 HLA-typed donors comprised roughly 300 gigabases of sequencing data and about 90 million unique TCR sequences. The genetic ancestry cluster associated with self-reported Caucasian donors included around four fifths of the approximately 430 genotyped donors. The study was designed to test whether signatures of past pathogen exposure could be identified by cataloging public T cell receptors. The study profiled the T cell repertoires of 500 to 800 subjects by immunosequencing and related them to cytomegalovirus serostatus. A separate validation cohort of about 110 different subjects was used in addition to the 666-subject first cohort. The study combined high-throughput TCR immunosequencing, statistical association of individual TCRs with disease status, and machine learning to predict cytomegalovirus infection status. A later analysis re-analyzed previously published TCR beta repertoires from roughly 690 donors and added high-resolution HLA genotyping to study TCR occurrence patterns. Rather than using new phenotypic data, the later analysis identified candidate immune exposures from TCR beta sequences and from how often those sequences occurred across donors. In an earlier analysis of 587 of the donors, high-throughput TCR beta sequencing was used to judge whether each TCR beta V gene segment behaved as functional or pseudogenic. Donor age, sex, ethnicity and CMV serostatus were compiled together with the repertoire data. A later genetic analysis took genome-wide SNP genotypes for about 60% of the roughly 670 donors and used that subset as a discovery cohort. Every discovery cohort repertoire had been produced on one sequencing platform. HLA typing included class I and class II loci at four-digit resolution. The number of donors typed differed by locus, with roughly 620-630 for A, B, C, DRB1 and DQB1, 522 for DQA1, under 610 for DPA1, and some 470 for DPB1. Roughly 5 DR-DQ haplotypes were handled as single units for association and clustering, since linkage in the cohort was strong. Among roughly 400 genotyped donors of the cohort, an average of around 240,000 unique TCR beta nucleotide sequences were sequenced per donor, roughly a sixth of them non-productive. Findings and caveats that apply to the study as a whole: The authors suggested that the approach could potentially be extended to other disease states and immunological phenotypes. In a later analysis, most CMV-associated TCR beta chains were found to appear HLA-restricted, with HLA associations seemingly driven largely by CMV exposure. When HLA alleles, especially DR and DQ, strongly co-occurred, attributing TCR associations to individual alleles was difficult. A further reported finding was that TCR beta sequences accurately predicted the HLA-A and HLA-B alleles for most subjects in the first cohort. Because HLA typing was unavailable for some donors at each locus, only the typed subset was used in association tests. Cytomegalovirus status was reported to be diagnosed by the classifier with high specificity and sensitivity in both the original and validation cohorts. Some IMGT-functional V segments, including TRBV6-2 and TRBV6-3, could not be told apart with the 87-base-pair reads, so those segments were excluded. Sequencing depth was assumed to be roughly uniform across donors in the presence/absence analyses, though that assumption may not hold. Correlated functional status among segregating V segments might reflect linkage disequilibrium, but an unknown experimental factor could not be ruled out. In vitro tests confirmed that three of the cytomegalovirus-associated TCR beta chains recognize cytomegalovirus antigens. According to a later analysis, parvovirus B19, influenza, CMV and Epstein-Barr virus appeared linked to several top co-occurrence clusters. At a false discovery rate of 0.05, a later analysis linked under 20,000 TCR beta sequences to specific HLA alleles. The earlier analysis of about 600 of the donors excluded approximately 15 rarely observed V segments, including chromosome 9 orphons, because counts were too low. Most TCR sequences were seen in very few donors, while some public TCRs were found in many individuals. This cohort had only TCR beta chains sequenced, and the lack of alpha or paired-chain data limited which features could be detected. In a later analysis, HLA-associated TCR beta chains showed more clonal expansion and lower generation probabilities than non-associated chains that were equally common. In an earlier analysis of more than 500 of the donors, most TCR beta V segments appeared in productive rearrangements about 87% or about 30% of the time, broadly matching IMGT annotations. According to a later analysis, TCR association rates differed among HLA loci, with DRB1 alleles showing the most associated TCRs and HLA-C alleles showing the fewest. In a later genetic analysis, fewer N-insertions in productive TCRs were reported among donors in an Asian-associated ancestry cluster than the approximately 710-donor mean. V-gene and J-gene trimming of TCR beta chains was associated with a missense DCLRE1C variant in a later genetic analysis, and the association was replicated in an independent cohort. The study gave a list of under 200 TCR beta chains associated with cytomegalovirus. The sequencing pipeline was judged likely to have produced a cluster of highly shared sequence variants as a technical artifact. For the cohort, immune exposure information was limited to CMV serostatus.

In total, approximately 610 healthy bone marrow donors made up the cohort. All cohort members were sampled while nominally healthy, although unrecorded immune exposures were likely present. The donor tested CMV seronegative, placing the donor among the approximately 400 seronegative members of the cohort. Every donor gave a peripheral blood sample, and the peripheral blood mononuclear cells from that sample were used for TCR beta sequencing. The Qiagen DNeasy Blood Extraction Kit was used to extract genomic DNA from the blood cell samples. Library prep was done by the immunoSEQ multiplex PCR assay. For the multiplex PCR, a mixture combining 60 forward primers for TCR Vbeta segments and 13 reverse primers for TCR Jbeta segments was used. The CDR3 region of rearranged TCR beta genes was amplified from genomic DNA with a multiplex PCR assay. Amplified TCR beta libraries were sequenced as 87-base-pair reads on the Illumina HiSeq System. Processing in the source paper ran as follows. In a later analysis, roughly 80 million unique TCR beta chains were counted across the approximately 640 repertoires, and roughly 11 million of these chains were shared by at least two donors. A nearest-neighbor algorithm error-corrected the raw reads and collapsed the reads into unique sequences, merging closely related sequences to remove PCR and sequencing errors. V, D and J gene segments were assigned by aligning CDR3 sequences to IMGT reference sequences. For a sequence to be retained, a match of at least six nucleotides to both a V gene segment and a J gene segment was required. Rearrangements were classified as productive when the CDR3 lacked stop codons and remained in frame with V and J, and all other rearrangements were classified as non-productive. CDR3 was defined by IMGT convention, running from the second conserved V-encoded cysteine to the conserved J-encoded phenylalanine. Sequences without an unambiguous match to a single V gene segment were excluded from the earlier analysis of 500 to 700 of the donors. An earlier analysis of 450 to 650 of the donors called V segments functional above 56.7% productive rearrangements and segregating when the between-donor standard deviation exceeded 5%. A statistical classification framework was built for diagnosing cytomegalovirus status from the catalog of TCR beta chain sequences. A later analysis assigned V and J genes by comparing TCR nucleotide sequences with IMGT/GENE-DB human TR gene sequences. A later analysis assigned CDR3 sequences and most-parsimonious VDJ recombination scenarios with the TCRdist pipeline. A later analysis defined each TCR beta chain by its CDR3 amino acid sequence plus V-gene family, and excluded reads lacking a unique V-gene family. To address suspected cross-contamination and a sequencing artifact, a later analysis removed approximately 590 highly shared, low-generation-probability nucleotide sequences. For each public chain, a later analysis derived a clonal expansion index from normalized ranks of inferred template counts within each repertoire. Generation probabilities in a later analysis came from a VDJ recombination model fitted to out-of-frame rearrangements, and those results were checked against IGoR. A later analysis scored TCR-TCR, TCR-HLA and TCR-CMV co-occurrence with hypergeometric tests, applying a repertoire-size bias correction to TCR pairs. In a later analysis, false discovery rates were estimated by permuting HLA or CMV assignments 20 times. In a later analysis, co-occurring TCRs were grouped using DBSCAN, and TCRdist sequence similarity was added for clustering within HLA-allele-positive subsets. Repertoires with fewer than 30,000 or more than 120,000 public chains were left out of co-occurrence clustering, as were five repertoires with anomalous nucleotide sharing. In its TCRdb copy, this immuneACCESS table keeps in-frame sequences only and misses some clones. Where compared with another copy, unresolved V genes explain less than half of these, and the others have no known cause. The D gene and trimming were derived from the DNA, and the V and J assignments and clone size from that table. Across this sample there are 76,000 or so clones, with roughly 85% seen only once. The ten biggest clones cover 2.5% of the sample.

Points on this clone: Its antigen has not been determined. No per-base quality is available; no much larger clone lies one base away.

CDR1 and CDR2 are drawn from the germline V gene (reference sequence): SGHNT, YYREEE. Including the terminal cysteine and phenylalanine, the CDR3 comprises 14 residues. Only the CDR3 DNA is retained, 42 bases long and in frame from the first base. Deletion took 4 bases off V and 1 base off J, with a span of 11 bases between the germline ends. Sequencing was done on a sample of PBMCs. The chain is made from TRBV5-4 and TRBJ2-5; possibly the D gene is TRBD1, per 6 matching bases. The clonotype originates from a young man in good health and CMV-seronegative. The DNA sequence is TGTGCCAGCAGCCCGGGACACTTCCAAGAGACCCAGTACTTC. Its protein is CASSPGHFQETQYF.